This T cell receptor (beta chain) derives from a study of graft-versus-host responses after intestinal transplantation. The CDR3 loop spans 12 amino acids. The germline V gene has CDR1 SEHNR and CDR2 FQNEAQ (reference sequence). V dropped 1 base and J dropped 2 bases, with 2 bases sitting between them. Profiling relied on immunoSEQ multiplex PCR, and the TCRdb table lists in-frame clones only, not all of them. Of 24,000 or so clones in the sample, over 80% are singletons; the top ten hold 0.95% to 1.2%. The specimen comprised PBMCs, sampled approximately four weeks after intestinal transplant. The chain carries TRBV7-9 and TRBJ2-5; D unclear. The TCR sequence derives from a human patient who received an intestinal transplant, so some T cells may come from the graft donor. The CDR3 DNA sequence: TGTGCCAGCAGCTTAGGGCAAGAGACCCAGTACTTC. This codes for CASSLGQETQYF.